This T cell receptor (beta chain) was obtained from a study of CD8 T cells in Susac syndrome (dated by TCRdb to the late 2010s). Some background on the complete study: The study used repertoire sequencing to test whether antigen drove CD8+ T cell activation and differentiation in Susac syndrome.

Peripheral blood CD8+ and CD4+ T cells from healthy donors, Susac syndrome patients and multiple sclerosis patients were profiled by high-throughput TCR beta sequencing. Healthy donors were age- and sex-matched controls. CD8+ TEMRA cells were enriched by FACS, while bulk CD8+ and CD4+ T cells were purified by magnetic negative isolation. Blood was drawn into EDTA tubes, processed within 24 hours, and PBMCs were isolated by density gradient centrifugation. PBMCs destined for TCR sequencing were cryopreserved in liquid nitrogen and later thawed in a 37 °C water bath. Purity of sorted or isolated CD4+, CD8+ and CD8+ TEMRA cells was at least 90%. As regards this clonotype: No antigen is known for it. No per-base quality is available; no much larger clone lies one base away.

RNA was extracted using the RNeasy kit, and roughly 0.45 to 1 microgram was reverse transcribed with random hexamers. The immunoSEQ multiplex PCR assay, which covers 54 Vbeta and 13 Jbeta segments, was used to amplify TCR beta CDR3 regions. Bias from PCR amplification was corrected by using a synthetic template baseline for primer optimization and for computational correction. The paper's processing steps were these. Reads were assigned to V, D and J genes according to IMGT and analyzed in immunoSEQ Analyzer, with only productive sequences retained. Clonality was computed as one minus Shannon entropy normalized by log2 of the number of productive unique sequences. For each patient and control, public and private clones were evaluated within the 100 most prevalent clones. Susac-specific clones were defined as absent from healthy and MS cohorts, around 980 published viral clones and other ImmuneACCESS disease sequences. Through fastp at Q25 and MiXCR, TCRdb rebuilt clones from the public reads, retaining in-frame beta chains. Entries are consolidated by CDR3 protein sequence, retaining the most common genes and DNA. These V and J calls derive from TCRdb rather than the authors' analysis. This sample lists fewer than 200,000 distinct CDR3 sequences; just under 95% were detected once. In total, the top ten clones hold 0.1% of the sample.

The study at large found these results: The study acknowledged that relatively few individuals were included in the TCR sequencing and HLA analysis.

Germline trimming amounts to 4 bases on V and 3 bases on J, with 4 as the count of junction bases outside the gene matches. Based on the germline V gene, the CDR1 and CDR2 sequences are SGHRS and YFSETQ. The CDR3 spans 15 residues, from the cysteine through the phenylalanine. The sequence is cut down to CDR3 DNA, 45 bases in frame from base 1. The sequenced sample was CD4+ T cells from PBMCs. The source of this sequence is a human donor in good health. The sequence joins TRBV5-1 to TRBJ1-5, and 10 junction bases match TRBD1. This receptor carries the CDR3 CASSPGTGVNQPQHF. DNA sequence: TGCGCCAGCAGCCCCGGGACAGGGGTCAATCAGCCCCAGCATTTT.